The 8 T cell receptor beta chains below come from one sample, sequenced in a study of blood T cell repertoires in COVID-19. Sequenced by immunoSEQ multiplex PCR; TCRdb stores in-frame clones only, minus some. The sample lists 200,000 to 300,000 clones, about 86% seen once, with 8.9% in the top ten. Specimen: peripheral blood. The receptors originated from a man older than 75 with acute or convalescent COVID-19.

The DNA for the CDR3 is TGTGCCAGCAGCGCCCCAGGCGGGGGGGCAGATACGCAGTATTTT. Translated, it gives CASSAPGGGADTQYF. The V call is TRBV11-3, the J call TRBJ2-3, with TRBD2 identical over 9 bases. The J segment lost 4 bases and the V segment lost 5 bases, leaving 7 bases of the junction unmatched. The length of the CDR3 is 15 residues. The germline gives CDR1 SGHNT, CDR2 YENEEA.

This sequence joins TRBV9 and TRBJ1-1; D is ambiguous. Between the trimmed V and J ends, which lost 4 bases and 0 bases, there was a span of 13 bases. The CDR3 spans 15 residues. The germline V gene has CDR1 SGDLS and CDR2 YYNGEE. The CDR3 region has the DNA TGTGCCAGCAGCCCTTTACCCTCAGTGAACACTGAAGCTTTCTTT. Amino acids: CASSPLPSVNTEAFF.

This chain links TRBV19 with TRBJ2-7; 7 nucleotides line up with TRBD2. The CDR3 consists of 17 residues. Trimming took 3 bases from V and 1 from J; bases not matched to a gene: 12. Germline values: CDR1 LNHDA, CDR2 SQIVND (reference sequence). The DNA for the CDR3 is TGTGCCAGTAGTATCCAGGTTCGGGCTAGCGGATCCTACGAGCAGTACTTC. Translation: CASSIQVRASGSYEQYF.

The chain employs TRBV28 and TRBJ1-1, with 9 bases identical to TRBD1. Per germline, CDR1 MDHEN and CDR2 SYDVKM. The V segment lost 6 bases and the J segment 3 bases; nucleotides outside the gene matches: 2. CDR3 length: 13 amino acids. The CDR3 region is CASRWTGDTEAFF. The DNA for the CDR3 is TGTGCCAGCAGGTGGACAGGGGACACTGAAGCTTTCTTT.

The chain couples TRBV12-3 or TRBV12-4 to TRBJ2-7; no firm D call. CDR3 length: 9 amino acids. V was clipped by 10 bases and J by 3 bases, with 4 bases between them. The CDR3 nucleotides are TGTGCCATCAACTACGAGCAGTACTTC. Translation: CAINYEQYF.

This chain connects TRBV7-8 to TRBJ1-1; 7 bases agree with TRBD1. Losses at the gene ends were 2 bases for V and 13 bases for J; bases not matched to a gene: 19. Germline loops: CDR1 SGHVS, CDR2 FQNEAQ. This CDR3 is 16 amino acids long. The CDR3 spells CASSLSGTGTAGGVFF. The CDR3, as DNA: TGTGCCAGCAGCTTAAGTGGGACCGGGACAGCCGGGGGAGTTTTCTTT.

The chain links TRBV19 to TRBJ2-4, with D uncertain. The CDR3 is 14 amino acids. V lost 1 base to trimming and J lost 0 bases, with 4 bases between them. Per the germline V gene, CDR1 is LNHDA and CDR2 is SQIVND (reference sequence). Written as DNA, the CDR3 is TGTGCCAGTAGTATAGGACTAGCCAAAAACATTCAGTACTTC. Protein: CASSIGLAKNIQYF.

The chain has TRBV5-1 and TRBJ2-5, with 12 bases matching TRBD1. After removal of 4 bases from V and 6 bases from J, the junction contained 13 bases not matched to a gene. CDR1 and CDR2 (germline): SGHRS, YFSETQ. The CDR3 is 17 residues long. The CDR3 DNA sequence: TGCGCCAGCAGCCTAATCCCCGGGACAGGGGGCGGAAAGACCCAGTACTTC. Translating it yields CASSLIPGTGGGKTQYF.